This T cell receptor (beta chain) was sequenced during a study of CD8 T cells in Susac syndrome. Reverse transcription of roughly 0.45 to 1 ug RNA was performed with random hexamers. TCRdb re-called the immunoSEQ multiplex PCR reads with MiXCR, one entry per CDR3 protein. The sample contains under 95,000 distinct CDR3 sequences, 95% of which appear only once. Trimming stripped 6 bases from V and 5 bases from J, with 14 bases between. CDR3 length: 14 residues. Germline loops: CDR1 MGHDK, CDR2 SYGVNS. This chain joins TRBV25-1 and TRBJ2-1, with D perhaps given as TRBD1 or TRBD2 (6 bases each). The source is a human donor with Susac syndrome. The sequencing input was CD8+ T cells from PBMCs. CDR3 protein: CASRWGRRDNEQFF. CDR3 DNA: TGTGCCAGCAGGTGGGGGCGGAGGGACAATGAGCAGTTCTTC.